This T cell receptor (beta chain) was recovered during a study of vaccination and CD4 T cells after COVID-19. As for the study in general: Three convalescent patients gave samples at day 14 and days 161 to 241 post-vaccination.

Notes on this clonotype: Antigen unknown.

Time point in this sample: late sampling 161 to 241 days after vaccination in three convalescent patients. The treatment here: approximately nine-day PBMC culture with coronavirus spike peptide pools or control peptides (ViraFEST assay). Both day 3 and day 7 involved replacing half of the medium with fresh IL-2 medium. Sequencing of DNA taken from cultured CD4+ T cells relied on the Oncomine TCR Beta short-read assay. A single record per CDR3 protein comes from TCRdb applying MiXCR to the PCR reads. The sample records more than 25,000 distinct CDR3 sequences, roughly 38% being singletons. The source material was CD4+ T cells from blood, cultured in vitro, sampled about 7 months after SARS-CoV-2 vaccination. The receptor was isolated from a human donor who had recovered from COVID-19.

The DNA for the CDR3 is TGCAGTGCTAGAGTGGACAGTTGGTTCACCGGGGAGCTGTTTTTT. This sequence encodes CSARVDSWFTGELFF. This chain connects TRBV20-1 to TRBJ2-2; D may be TRBD1 (6 bases). This CDR3 is built from 15 residues. Germline CDR1 and CDR2: DFQATT and SNEGSKA (reference sequence). V gave up 1 base and J gave up 4 bases, with 13 bases separating them.